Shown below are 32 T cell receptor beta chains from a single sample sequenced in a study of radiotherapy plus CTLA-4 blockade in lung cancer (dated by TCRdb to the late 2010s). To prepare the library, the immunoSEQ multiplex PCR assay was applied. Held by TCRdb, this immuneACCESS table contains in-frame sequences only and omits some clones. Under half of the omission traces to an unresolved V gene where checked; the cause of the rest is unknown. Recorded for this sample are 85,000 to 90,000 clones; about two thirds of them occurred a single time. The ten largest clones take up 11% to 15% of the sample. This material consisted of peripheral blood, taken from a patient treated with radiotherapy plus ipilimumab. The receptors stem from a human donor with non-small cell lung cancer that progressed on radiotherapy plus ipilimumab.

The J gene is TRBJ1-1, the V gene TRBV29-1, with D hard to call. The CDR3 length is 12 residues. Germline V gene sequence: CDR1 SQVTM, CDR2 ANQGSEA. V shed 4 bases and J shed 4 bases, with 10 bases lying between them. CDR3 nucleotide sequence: TGCAGCGTTGTCCCAGTGACCACTGAAGCTTTCTTT. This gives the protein CSVVPVTTEAFF.

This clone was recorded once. CDR3: CASSVGTAYNEQFF. Here the CDR3 DNA reads TGTGCCAGCAGCGTCGGGACAGCCTACAATGAGCAGTTCTTC. The J gene is TRBJ2-1, the V gene TRBV27; 7 bases match TRBD1. The V gene end was trimmed by 6 bases and the J gene end by 2 bases; junction bases not matched to a gene: 4. CDR3 size: 14 residues. CDR1 and CDR2 from the germline V gene are MNHEY and SMNVEV (reference sequence).

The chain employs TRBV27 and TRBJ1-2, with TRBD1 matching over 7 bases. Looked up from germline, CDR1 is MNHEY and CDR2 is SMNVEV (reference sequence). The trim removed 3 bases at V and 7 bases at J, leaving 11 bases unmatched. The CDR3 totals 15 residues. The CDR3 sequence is CASSFSRDSGRGYTF. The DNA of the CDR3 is TGTGCCAGCAGTTTTTCCCGGGACAGCGGACGTGGCTACACCTTC.

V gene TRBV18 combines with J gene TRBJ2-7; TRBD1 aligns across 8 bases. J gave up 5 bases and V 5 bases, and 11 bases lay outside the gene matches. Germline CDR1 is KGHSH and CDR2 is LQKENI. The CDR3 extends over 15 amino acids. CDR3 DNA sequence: TGTGCCAGCTCATTACGACAGGGGTTCTTGGACGAGCAGTACTTC. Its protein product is CASSLRQGFLDEQYF.

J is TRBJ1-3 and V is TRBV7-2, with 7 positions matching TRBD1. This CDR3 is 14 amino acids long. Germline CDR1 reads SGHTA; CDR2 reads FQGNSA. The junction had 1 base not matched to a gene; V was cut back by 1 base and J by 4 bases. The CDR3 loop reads CASSLDRGGNTIYF. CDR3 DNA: TGTGCCAGCAGCTTAGACAGGGGAGGAAACACCATATATTTT.

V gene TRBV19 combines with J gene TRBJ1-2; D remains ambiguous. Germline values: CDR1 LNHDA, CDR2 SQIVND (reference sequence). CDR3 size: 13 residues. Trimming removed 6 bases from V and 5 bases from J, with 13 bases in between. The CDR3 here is CASRAQDMYGYTF. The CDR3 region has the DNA TGTGCCAGTAGAGCTCAGGATATGTATGGCTACACCTTC.

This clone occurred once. This chain's CDR3 is CASSLAAGNNEQFF. The CDR3 DNA reads as TGCGCCAGCAGCTTGGCCGCGGGCAACAATGAGCAGTTCTTC. The gene calls are TRBV5-1 and TRBJ2-1; the D gene is possibly TRBD2 (5 bases). The CDR3 is made up of 14 amino acids. The ends were cut back, 0 bases at V and 5 bases at J, with 9 bases in the middle. CDR1 and CDR2 (germline): SGHRS, YFSETQ. The full variable domain, with the rest looked up from reference TRBV5-1 and TRBJ2-1, is KAGVTQTPRYLIKTRGQQVTLSCSPISGHRSVSWYQQTPGQGLQFLFEYFSETQRNKGNFPGRFSGRQFSNSRSEMNVSTLELGDSALYLCASSLAAGNNEQFFGPGTRLTVL.

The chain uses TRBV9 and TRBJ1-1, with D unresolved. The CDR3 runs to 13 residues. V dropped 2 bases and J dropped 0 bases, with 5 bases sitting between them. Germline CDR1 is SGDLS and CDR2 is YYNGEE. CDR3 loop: CASSVRVNTEAFF. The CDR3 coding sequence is TGTGCCAGCAGCGTTAGGGTGAACACTGAAGCTTTCTTT.

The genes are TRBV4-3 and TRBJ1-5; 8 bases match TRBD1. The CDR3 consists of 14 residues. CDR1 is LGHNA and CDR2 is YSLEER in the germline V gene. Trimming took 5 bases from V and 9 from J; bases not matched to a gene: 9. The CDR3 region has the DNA TGCGCCAGCAGCGTCGGACAGGGATTAAGGCCCCAGCATTTT. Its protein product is CASSVGQGLRPQHF.

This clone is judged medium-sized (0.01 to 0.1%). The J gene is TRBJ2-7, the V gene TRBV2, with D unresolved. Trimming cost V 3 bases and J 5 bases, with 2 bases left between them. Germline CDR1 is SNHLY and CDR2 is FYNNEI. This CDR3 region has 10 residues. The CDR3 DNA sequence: TGTGCCAGCAGTGAGAACGAGCAGTACTTC. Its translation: CASSENEQYF.

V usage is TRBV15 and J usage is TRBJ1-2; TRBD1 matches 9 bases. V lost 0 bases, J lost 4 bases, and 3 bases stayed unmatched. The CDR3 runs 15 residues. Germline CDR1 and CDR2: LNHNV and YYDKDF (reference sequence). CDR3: CATSRETGGGYGYTF. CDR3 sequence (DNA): TGTGCCACCAGCAGAGAGACAGGGGGAGGCTATGGCTACACCTTC.

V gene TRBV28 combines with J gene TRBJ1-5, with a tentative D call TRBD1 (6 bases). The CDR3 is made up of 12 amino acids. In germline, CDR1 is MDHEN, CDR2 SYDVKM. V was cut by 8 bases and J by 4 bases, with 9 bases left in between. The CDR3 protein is CASHGQNQPQHF. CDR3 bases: TGTGCCAGCCACGGACAGAATCAGCCCCAGCATTTT.

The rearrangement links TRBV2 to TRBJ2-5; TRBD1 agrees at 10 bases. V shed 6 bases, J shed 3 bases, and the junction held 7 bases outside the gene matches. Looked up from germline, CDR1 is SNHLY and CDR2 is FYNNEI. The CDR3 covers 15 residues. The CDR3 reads CASSNLGTGEETQYF. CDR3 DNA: TGTGCCAGCAGCAACCTAGGGACAGGGGAAGAGACCCAGTACTTC. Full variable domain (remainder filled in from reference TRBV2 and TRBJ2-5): EPEVTQTPSHQVTQMGQEVILRCVPISNHLYFYWYRQILGQKVEFLVSFYNNEISEKSEIFDDQFSVERPDGSNFTLKIRSTKLEDSAMYFCASSNLGTGEETQYFGPGTRLLVL.

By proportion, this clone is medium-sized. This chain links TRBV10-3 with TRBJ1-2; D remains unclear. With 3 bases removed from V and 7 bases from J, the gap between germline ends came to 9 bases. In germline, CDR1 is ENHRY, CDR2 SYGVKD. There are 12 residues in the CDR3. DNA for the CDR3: TGTGCCATCAGTGAACCAGAGGCTGGCTACACCTTC. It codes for CAISEPEAGYTF.

This CDR3 is CASSSLAGVLDEQFF. The CDR3 DNA follows: TGTGCCAGCAGCTCCCTAGCGGGGGTATTGGATGAGCAGTTCTTC. The chain couples TRBV7-9 to TRBJ2-1, with 10 bases that match TRBD2. The CDR3 is 15 residues long. CDR1 and CDR2 (germline): SEHNR, FQNEAQ (reference sequence). J was trimmed by 8 bases and V by 4 bases; bases with no gene match: 8.

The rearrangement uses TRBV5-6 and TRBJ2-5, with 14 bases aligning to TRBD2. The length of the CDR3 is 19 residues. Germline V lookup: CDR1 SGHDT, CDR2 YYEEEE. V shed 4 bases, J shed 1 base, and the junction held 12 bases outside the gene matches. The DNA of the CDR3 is TGTGCCAGCAGCCCACCGGGACTAGCGGGAGTCTCGGGCCAAGAGACCCAGTACTTC. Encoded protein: CASSPPGLAGVSGQETQYF.

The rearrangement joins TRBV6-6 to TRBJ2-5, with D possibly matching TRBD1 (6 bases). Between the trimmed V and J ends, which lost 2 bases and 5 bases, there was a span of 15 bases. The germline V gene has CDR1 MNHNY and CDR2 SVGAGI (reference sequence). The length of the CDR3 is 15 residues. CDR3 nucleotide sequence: TGTGCCAGCAGTTACGACAGGTCTAACGGGGAGACCCAGTACTTC. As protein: CASSYDRSNGETQYF.

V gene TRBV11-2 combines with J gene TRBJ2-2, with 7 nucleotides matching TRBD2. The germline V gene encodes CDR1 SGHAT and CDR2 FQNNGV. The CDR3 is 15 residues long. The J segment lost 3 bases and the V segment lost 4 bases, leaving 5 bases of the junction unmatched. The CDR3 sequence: CASSSWTRHTGELFF. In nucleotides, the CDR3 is TGTGCCAGCAGCTCTTGGACTAGACACACCGGGGAGCTGTTTTTT.

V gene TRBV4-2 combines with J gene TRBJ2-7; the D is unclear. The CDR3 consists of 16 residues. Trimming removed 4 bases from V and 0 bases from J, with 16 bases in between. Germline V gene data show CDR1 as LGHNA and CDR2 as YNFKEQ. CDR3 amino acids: CASSPGRLKGSYEQYF. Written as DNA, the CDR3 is TGTGCCAGCAGCCCCGGCCGGCTTAAGGGCTCCTACGAGCAGTACTTC.

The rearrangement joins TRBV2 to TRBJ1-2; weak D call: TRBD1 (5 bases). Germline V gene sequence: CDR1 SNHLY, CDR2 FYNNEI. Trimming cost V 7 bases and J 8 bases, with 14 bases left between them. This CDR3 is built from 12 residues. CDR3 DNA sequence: TGTGCCAGCACTCATAGGGACCAAGGCTACACCTTC. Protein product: CASTHRDQGYTF.

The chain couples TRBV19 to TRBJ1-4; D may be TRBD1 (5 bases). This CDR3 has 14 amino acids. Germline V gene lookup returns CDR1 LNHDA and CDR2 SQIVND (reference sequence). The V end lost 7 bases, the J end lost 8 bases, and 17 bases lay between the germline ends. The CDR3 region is CASTNRSEGEKLFF. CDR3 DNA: TGTGCCAGTACTAACAGGAGCGAAGGCGAAAAACTGTTTTTT.

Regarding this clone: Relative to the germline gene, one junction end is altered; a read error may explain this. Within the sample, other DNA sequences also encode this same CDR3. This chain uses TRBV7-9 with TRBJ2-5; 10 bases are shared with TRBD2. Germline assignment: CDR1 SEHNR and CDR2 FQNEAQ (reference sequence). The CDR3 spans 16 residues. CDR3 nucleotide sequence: TGTGCGAGCAGGCTAGCGGGAGCTACGGTTGCGGAGACCCAGTACTTC. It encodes CASRLAGATVAETQYF.

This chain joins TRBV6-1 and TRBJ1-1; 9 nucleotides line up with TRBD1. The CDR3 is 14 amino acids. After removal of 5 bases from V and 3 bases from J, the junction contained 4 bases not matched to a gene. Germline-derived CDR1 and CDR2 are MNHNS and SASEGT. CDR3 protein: CASSSDRGDTEAFF. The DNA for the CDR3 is TGTGCCAGCAGTTCGGACAGGGGAGACACTGAAGCTTTCTTT.

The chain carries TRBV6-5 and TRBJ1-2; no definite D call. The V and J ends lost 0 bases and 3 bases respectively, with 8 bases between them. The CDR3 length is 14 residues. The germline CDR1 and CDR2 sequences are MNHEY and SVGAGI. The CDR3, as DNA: TGTGCCAGCAGTTACTCGACGGGCTACTATGGCTACACCTTC. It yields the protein CASSYSTGYYGYTF.

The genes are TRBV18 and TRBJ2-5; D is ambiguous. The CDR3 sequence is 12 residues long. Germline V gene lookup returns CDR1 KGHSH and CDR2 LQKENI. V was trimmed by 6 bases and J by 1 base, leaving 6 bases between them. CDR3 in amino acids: CASSPLQETQYF. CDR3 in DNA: TGTGCCAGCTCCCCCCTCCAAGAGACCCAGTACTTC.

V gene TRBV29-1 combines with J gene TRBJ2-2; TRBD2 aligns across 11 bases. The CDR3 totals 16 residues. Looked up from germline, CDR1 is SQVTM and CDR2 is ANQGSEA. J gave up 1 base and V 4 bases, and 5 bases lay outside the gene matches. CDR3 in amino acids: CSVGGLAALNTGELFF. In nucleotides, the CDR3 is TGCAGCGTTGGGGGACTAGCGGCACTGAACACCGGGGAGCTGTTTTTT.

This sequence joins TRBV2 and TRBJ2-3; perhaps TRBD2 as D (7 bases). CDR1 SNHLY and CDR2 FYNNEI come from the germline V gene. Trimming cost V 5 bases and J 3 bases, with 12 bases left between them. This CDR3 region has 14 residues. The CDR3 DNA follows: TGTGCCAGCAGTAACAGGGAGGGTACAGATACGCAGTATTTT. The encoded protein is CASSNREGTDTQYF.

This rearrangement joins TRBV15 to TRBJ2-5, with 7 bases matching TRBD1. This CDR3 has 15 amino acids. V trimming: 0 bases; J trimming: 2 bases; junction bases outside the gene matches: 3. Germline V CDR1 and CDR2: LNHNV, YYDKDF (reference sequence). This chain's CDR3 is CATSRETGPQETQYF. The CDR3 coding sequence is TGTGCCACCAGCAGAGAGACAGGGCCTCAAGAGACCCAGTACTTC.

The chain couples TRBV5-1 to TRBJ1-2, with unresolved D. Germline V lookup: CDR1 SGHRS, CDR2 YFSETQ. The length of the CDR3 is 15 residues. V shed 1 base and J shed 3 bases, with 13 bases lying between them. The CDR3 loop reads CASSLSPGVDYGYTF. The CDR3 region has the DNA TGCGCCAGCAGCTTGAGTCCGGGCGTGGACTATGGCTACACCTTC.

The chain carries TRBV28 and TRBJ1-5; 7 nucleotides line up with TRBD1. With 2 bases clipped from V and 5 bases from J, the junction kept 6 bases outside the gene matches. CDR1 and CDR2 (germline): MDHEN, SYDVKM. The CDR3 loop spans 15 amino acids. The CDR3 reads CASSLRGRGDQPQHF. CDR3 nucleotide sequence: TGTGCCAGCAGTTTAAGGGGGCGAGGGGATCAGCCCCAGCATTTT.

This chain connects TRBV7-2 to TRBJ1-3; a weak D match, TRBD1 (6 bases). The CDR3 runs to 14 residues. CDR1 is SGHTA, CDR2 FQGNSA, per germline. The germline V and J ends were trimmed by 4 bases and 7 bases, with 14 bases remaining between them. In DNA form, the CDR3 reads TGTGCCAGCAGCTCCCCGTGGAGGGGGAACACCATATATTTT. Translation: CASSSPWRGNTIYF.

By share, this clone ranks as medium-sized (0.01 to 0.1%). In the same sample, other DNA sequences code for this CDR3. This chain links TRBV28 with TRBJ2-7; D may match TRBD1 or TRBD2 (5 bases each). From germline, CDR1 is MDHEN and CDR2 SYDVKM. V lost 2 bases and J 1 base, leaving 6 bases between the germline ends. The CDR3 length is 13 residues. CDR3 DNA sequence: TGTGCCAGCAGTTTAGGGGGTTCCTACGAGCAGTACTTC. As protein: CASSLGGSYEQYF.